This T cell receptor (beta chain) was sequenced during a study of cytotoxic CD8 clonotypes in ibrutinib-treated CLL. The study's findings and limits: Public clonotypes, found uncommonly, either contracted or stayed stable on treatment.

Sequenced by immunoSEQ multiplex PCR; TCRdb stores in-frame clones only, minus some. The table has about 15,000 clones, about 80% seen once; the top ten hold 15% to 20%. V shed 3 bases, J shed 0 bases, and the junction held 2 bases outside the gene matches. The germline CDR1 and CDR2 sequences are KGHSH and LQKENI. The CDR3 extends over 14 amino acids. Details on this clone: Its antigen is currently unknown.

This receptor was taken from a human donor with chronic lymphocytic leukemia. This chain uses TRBV18 with TRBJ2-7; 7 bases match TRBD1. The sample in question was PBMCs, obtained before ibrutinib treatment. The CDR3 sequence: CASSPRTGSYEQYF. The CDR3 nucleotides read TGTGCCAGCTCACCCCGGACAGGCTCCTACGAGCAGTACTTC.